One and the same sample provided the 3 T cell receptor beta chains below, sequenced in a study of blood T cell repertoires in COVID-19. Sequencing was performed with immunoSEQ multiplex PCR; in TCRdb, only in-frame clones are kept and a portion is missing. The sample holds 95,000 to 150,000 clones, 86% seen once. The source material was peripheral blood. The origin of the receptors is a man in his forties with acute or convalescent COVID-19.

This chain links TRBV5-8 with TRBJ2-5, with a weak D call TRBD2 (5 bases). V lost 7 bases and J 5 bases, leaving 27 bases between the germline ends. This CDR3 has 17 residues. From germline, CDR1 is SGHTS and CDR2 YDEGEE. Written as DNA, the CDR3 is TGTGCCAGCCCCTCTTGGATTCTCACTCCTAGCCGGGAGACCCAGTACTTC. Translation gives CASPSWILTPSRETQYF. Full variable domain (outside the CDR3, taken from reference TRBV5-8 and TRBJ2-5): EAGVTQSPTHLIKTRGQQATLRCSPISGHTSVYWYQQALGLGLQFLLWYDEGEERNRGNFPPRFSGRQFPNYSSELNVNALELEDSALYLCASPSWILTPSRETQYFGPGTRLLVL.

The chain employs TRBV15 and TRBJ2-2; the D gene is possibly TRBD1 (7 bases). CDR3 size: 14 residues. Trimming shortened V by 9 bases and J by 1 base, and 12 bases separated the two germline ends. Looked up from germline, CDR1 is LNHNV and CDR2 is YYDKDF (reference sequence). In nucleotides, the CDR3 is TGTGCCACTTCCCAGGGGGGGAACACCGGGGAGCTGTTTTTT. Its protein product is CATSQGGNTGELFF.

The sample holds a few counts of this clone. The genes are TRBV6-7 and TRBJ1-5; the D gene is possibly TRBD1 (6 bases). TRBV6-7 is an ORF; its function is uncertain. Trimming removed 6 bases at V and 9 bases at J, with 27 bases between. The CDR3 totals 17 residues. Here the CDR3 reads CASSKGQGQGPSGPQHF. The CDR3 bases are TGTGCCAGCAGCAAGGGCCAGGGTCAGGGGCCGTCGGGGCCCCAGCATTTT.